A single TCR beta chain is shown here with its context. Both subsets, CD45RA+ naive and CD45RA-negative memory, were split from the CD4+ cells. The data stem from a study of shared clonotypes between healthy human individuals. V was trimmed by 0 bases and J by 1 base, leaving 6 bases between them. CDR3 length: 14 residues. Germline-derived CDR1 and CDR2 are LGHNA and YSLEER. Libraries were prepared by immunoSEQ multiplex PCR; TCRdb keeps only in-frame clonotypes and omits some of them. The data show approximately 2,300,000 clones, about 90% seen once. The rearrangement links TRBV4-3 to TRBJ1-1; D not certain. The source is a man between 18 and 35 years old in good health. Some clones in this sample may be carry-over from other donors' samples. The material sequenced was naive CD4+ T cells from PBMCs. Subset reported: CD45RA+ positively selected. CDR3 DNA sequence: TGCGCCAGCAGCCAAGAACCCCAGAACACTGAAGCTTTCTTT. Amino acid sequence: CASSQEPQNTEAFF.